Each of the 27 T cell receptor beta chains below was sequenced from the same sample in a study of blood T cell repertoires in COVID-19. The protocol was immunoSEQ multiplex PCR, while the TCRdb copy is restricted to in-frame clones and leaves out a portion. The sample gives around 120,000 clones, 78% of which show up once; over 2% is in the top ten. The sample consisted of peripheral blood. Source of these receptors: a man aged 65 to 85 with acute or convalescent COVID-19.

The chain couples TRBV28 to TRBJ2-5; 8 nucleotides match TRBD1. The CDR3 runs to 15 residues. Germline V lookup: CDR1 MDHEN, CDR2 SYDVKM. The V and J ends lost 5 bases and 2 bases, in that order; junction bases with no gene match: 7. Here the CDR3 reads CASSRQGRPQETQYF. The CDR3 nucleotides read TGTGCCAGCAGTAGACAGGGGAGACCTCAAGAGACCCAGTACTTC.

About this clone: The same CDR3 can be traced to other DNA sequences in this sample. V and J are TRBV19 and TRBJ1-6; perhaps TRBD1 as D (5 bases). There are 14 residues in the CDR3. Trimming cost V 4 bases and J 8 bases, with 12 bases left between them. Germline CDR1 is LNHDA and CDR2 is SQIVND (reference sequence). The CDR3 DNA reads TGTGCCAGTAGTACGGCAGGAGGGGATTCACCCCTCCACTTT. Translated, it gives CASSTAGGDSPLHF.

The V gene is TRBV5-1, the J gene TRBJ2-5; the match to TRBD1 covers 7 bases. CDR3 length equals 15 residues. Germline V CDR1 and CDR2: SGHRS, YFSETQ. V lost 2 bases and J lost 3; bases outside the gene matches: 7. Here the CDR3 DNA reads TGCGCCAGCAGCTTAATGGGTGGGACAGAAGAGACCCAGTACTTC. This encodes CASSLMGGTEETQYF. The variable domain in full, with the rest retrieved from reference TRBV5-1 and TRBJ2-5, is KAGVTQTPRYLIKTRGQQVTLSCSPISGHRSVSWYQQTPGQGLQFLFEYFSETQRNKGNFPGRFSGRQFSNSRSEMNVSTLELGDSALYLCASSLMGGTEETQYFGPGTRLLVL.

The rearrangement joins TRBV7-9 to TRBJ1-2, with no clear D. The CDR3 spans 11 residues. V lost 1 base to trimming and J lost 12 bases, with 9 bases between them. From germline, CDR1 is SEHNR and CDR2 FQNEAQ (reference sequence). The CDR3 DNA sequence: TGTGCCAGCAGCTTAGGTCCCGAGCACACCTTC. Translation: CASSLGPEHTF.

In DNA, the CDR3 is TGCGCCAGCAGCTTGGGAGGGGGCGAGGACTACACCTTC. As protein: CASSLGGGEDYTF. The J gene is TRBJ1-2, the V gene TRBV5-1; TRBD1 matches at 7 bases. The CDR3 has 13 residues. Unmatched junction bases numbered 6, after V lost 0 bases and J lost 10 bases. CDR1 and CDR2 from the germline V gene are SGHRS and YFSETQ.

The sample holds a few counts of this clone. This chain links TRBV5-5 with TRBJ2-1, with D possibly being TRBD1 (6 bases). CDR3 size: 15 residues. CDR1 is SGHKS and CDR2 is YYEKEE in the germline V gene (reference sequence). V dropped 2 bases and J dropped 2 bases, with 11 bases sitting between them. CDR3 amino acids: CASSFAGDPYNEQFF. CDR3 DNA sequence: TGTGCCAGCAGCTTTGCAGGGGACCCCTACAATGAGCAGTTCTTC.

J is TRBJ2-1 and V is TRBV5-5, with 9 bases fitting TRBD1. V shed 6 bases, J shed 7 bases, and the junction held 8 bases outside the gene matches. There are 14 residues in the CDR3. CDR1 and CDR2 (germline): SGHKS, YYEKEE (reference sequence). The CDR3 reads CASTQTGGVNEQFF. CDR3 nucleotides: TGTGCCAGCACCCAGACAGGGGGAGTAAATGAGCAGTTCTTC.

The CDR3 reads CASSQDNSGFGGYTF. Written as DNA, the CDR3 is TGTGCCAGCAGCCAAGATAATTCGGGGTTTGGTGGCTACACCTTC. The gene calls are TRBV4-2 and TRBJ1-2; no firm D call. Germline V gives CDR1 LGHNA, CDR2 YNFKEQ. This CDR3 is built from 15 residues. Deletions cut 0 bases from V and 7 bases from J, with 15 bases between.

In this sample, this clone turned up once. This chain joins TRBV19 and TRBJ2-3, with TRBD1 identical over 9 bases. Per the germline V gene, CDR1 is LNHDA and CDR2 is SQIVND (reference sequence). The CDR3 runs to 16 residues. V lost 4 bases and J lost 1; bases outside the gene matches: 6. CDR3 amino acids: CASSTTGGWGTDTQYF. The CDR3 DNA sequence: TGTGCCAGTAGTACGACAGGGGGTTGGGGCACAGATACGCAGTATTTT.

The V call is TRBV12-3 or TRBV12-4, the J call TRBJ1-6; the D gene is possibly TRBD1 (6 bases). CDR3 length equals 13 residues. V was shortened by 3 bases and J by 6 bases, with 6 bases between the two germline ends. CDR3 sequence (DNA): TGTGCCAGCAGTTTGGACAGTAATTCACCCCTCCACTTT. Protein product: CASSLDSNSPLHF.

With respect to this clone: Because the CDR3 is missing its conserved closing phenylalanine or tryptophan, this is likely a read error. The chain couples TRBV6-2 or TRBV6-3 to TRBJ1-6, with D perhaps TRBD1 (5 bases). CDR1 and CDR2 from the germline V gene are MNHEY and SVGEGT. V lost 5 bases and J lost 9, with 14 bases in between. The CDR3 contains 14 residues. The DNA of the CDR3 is TGTGCCAGCAGTCAACAGGAGCAGGGTTCACCCCTCCACCTT. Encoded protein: CASSQQEQGSPLHL.

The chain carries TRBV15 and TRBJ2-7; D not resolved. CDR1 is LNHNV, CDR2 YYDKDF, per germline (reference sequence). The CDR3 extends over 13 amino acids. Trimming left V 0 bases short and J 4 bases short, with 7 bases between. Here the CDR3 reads CATSRDLLYEQYF. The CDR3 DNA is TGTGCCACCAGCAGAGATCTCCTTTACGAGCAGTACTTC.

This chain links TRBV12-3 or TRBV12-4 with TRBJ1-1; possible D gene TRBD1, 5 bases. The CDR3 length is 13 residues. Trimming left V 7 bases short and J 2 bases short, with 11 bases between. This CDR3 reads CASILTANTEAFF. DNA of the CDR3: TGTGCCAGCATCCTGACAGCTAACACTGAAGCTTTCTTT.

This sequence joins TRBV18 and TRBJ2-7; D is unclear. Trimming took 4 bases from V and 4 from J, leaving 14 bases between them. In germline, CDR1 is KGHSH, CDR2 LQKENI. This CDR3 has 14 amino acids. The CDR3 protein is CASSQGSPRYEQYF. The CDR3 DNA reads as TGTGCCAGCTCACAAGGCAGTCCTAGGTACGAGCAGTACTTC.

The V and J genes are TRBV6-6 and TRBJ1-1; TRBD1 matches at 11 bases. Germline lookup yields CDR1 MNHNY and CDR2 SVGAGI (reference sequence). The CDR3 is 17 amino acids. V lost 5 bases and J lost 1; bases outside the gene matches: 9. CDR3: CASSPSPGQGENTEAFF. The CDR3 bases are TGTGCCAGCAGTCCCTCACCGGGACAGGGGGAGAACACTGAAGCTTTCTTT.

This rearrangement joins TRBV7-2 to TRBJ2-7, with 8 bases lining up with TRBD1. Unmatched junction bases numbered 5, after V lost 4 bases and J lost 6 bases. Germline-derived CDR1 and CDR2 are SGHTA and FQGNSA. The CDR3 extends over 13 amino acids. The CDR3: CASSSDRVGEQYF. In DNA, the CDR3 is TGTGCCAGCAGCTCGGACAGGGTGGGCGAGCAGTACTTC.

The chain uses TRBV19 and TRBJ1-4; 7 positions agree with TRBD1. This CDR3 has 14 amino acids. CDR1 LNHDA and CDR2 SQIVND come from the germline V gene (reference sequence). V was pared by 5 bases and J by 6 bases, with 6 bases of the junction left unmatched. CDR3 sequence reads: CASSVGTADEKLFF. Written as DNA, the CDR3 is TGTGCCAGTAGTGTAGGGACAGCGGATGAAAAACTGTTTTTT.

The chain's CDR3 is CSVEIAGYFEQYF. DNA for the CDR3: TGCAGCGTTGAAATAGCGGGGTACTTCGAGCAGTACTTC. The chain joins TRBV29-1 to TRBJ2-7; TRBD2 matches at 8 bases. Germline loops: CDR1 SQVTM, CDR2 ANQGSEA. Trimming at V came to 2 bases and at J to 6 bases, leaving 6 bases not matched to a gene. The CDR3 consists of 13 residues.

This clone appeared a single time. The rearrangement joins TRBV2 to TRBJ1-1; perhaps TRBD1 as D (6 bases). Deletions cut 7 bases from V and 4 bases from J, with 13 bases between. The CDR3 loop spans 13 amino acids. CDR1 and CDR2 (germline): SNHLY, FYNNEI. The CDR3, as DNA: TGTGCCAGCATTCGGGGGGCGCGCACTGAAGCTTTCTTT. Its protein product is CASIRGARTEAFF. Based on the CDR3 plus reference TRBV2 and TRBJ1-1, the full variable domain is EPEVTQTPSHQVTQMGQEVILRCVPISNHLYFYWYRQILGQKVEFLVSFYNNEISEKSEIFDDQFSVERPDGSNFTLKIRSTKLEDSAMYFCASIRGARTEAFFGQGTRLTVV.

The CDR3 nucleotides are TGTGCCAGCAGACCACTCGGACAGGGTTACACCGGGGAGCTGTTTTTT. Its translation is CASRPLGQGYTGELFF. The genes are TRBV7-6 and TRBJ2-2; 8 bases are a match to TRBD1. After removal of 6 bases from V and 3 bases from J, the junction contained 9 bases not matched to a gene. Germline values: CDR1 SGHVS, CDR2 FNYEAQ. The CDR3 length is 16 residues.

The CDR3: CASSLGGVNSPLHF. CDR3 DNA sequence: TGTGCCAGCAGCTTAGGGGGGGTTAATTCACCCCTCCACTTT. The chain is built from TRBV7-2 and TRBJ1-6; possible D gene TRBD1, 5 bases. V lost 1 base, J lost 6 bases, and 7 bases lay in between. This CDR3 contains 14 residues. CDR1 SGHTA and CDR2 FQGNSA come from the germline V gene.

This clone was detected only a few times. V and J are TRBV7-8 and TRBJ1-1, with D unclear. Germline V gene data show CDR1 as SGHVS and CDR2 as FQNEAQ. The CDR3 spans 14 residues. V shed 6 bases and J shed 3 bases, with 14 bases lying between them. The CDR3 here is CASRRDRSDTEAFF. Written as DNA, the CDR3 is TGTGCCAGCAGGAGGGATCGGTCGGACACTGAAGCTTTCTTT.

The chain's CDR3 is CASSLSASGGQETQYF. CDR3 nucleotide sequence: TGTGCCAGCAGCCTGTCGGCTAGCGGGGGCCAAGAGACCCAGTACTTC. V is TRBV7-2 and J is TRBJ2-5; 10 nucleotides align to TRBD2. The trim removed 5 bases at V and 1 base at J, leaving 7 bases unmatched. CDR3 size: 16 residues. Germline CDR1 and CDR2: SGHTA and FQGNSA.

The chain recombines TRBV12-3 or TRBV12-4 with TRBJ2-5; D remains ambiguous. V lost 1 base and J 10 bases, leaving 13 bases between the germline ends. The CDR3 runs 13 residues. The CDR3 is CASSLGSLVGQYF. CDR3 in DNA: TGTGCCAGCAGTTTAGGGAGTTTAGTGGGCCAGTACTTC.

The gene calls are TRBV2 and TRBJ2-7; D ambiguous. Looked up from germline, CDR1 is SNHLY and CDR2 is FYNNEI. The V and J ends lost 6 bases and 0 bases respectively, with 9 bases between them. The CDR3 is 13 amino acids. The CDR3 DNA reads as TGTGCCAGCAGCCCAACAAGCTCCTACGAGCAGTACTTC. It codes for CASSPTSSYEQYF.

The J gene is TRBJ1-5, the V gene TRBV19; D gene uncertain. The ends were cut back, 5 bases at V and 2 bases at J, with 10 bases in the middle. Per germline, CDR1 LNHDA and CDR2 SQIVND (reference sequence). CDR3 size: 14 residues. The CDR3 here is CASSFRSGNQPQHF. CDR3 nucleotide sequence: TGTGCCAGTAGTTTCAGATCAGGCAATCAGCCCCAGCATTTT.

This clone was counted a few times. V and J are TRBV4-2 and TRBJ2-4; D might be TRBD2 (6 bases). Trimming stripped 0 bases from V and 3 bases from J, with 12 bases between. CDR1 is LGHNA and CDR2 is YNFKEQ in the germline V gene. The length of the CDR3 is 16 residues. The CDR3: CASSQERGFGKNIQYF. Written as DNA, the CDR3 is TGTGCCAGCAGCCAAGAACGGGGGTTTGGCAAAAACATTCAGTACTTC.